A selection of T cell receptor beta chains follows, all from one sample in a study of identical twins. TCRdb reprocessed the 5' RACE reads with MiXCR, giving one entry per CDR3 protein. The sample has 600,000 to 850,000 distinct CDR3 sequences, 15% to 20% seen once. The same sample was also studied in work on T cells expressing NK-cell markers.

Sequencing was done on a sample of PBMCs. The receptors shown here come from a woman between 18 and 29 years old in good health. Both conserved end residues are part of each CDR3. A D gene is named only where the DNA matches it firmly. The listing skips clone size in some rows; elsewhere it reads once, few, many or a size class.

TGTGCCAGCAGTCAAGGCGGCTACAGCAATGAGCAGTTCTTC,CASSQGGYSNEQFF,TRBJ2-1,.,few,TRBV6-1
TGTGCCAGCAGCCCCATCGCGGGGCGGTGGACGAATGAGCAGTTCTTC,CASSPIAGRWTNEQFF,TRBJ2-1,.,few,TRBV12-3/TRBV12-4
TGCAGTGCTAGAGACGGGCGGGGGAATGAGCAGTTCTTC,CSARDGRGNEQFF,TRBJ2-1,TRBD2,.,TRBV20-1
TGTGCCAGCAGTTCCTTTACCCCCTACGAGCAGTACTTC,CASSSFTPYEQYF,TRBJ2-7,.,few,TRBV12-3/TRBV12-4
TGTGCCAGCAGTCAGCCAACCCCCGAGACCCAGTACTTC,CASSQPTPETQYF,TRBJ2-5,.,few,TRBV6-6
TGTGCCAGCAGCTTGTCCGGGGTCAAAAACATTCAGTACTTC,CASSLSGVKNIQYF,TRBJ2-4,.,.,TRBV5-6
TGTGCCAGCAGCTTAGCGGCGGGTCGGTTCACAGATACGCAGTATTTT,CASSLAAGRFTDTQYF,TRBJ2-3,.,few,TRBV7-2
TGTGCCAGCAGTCCGGGATGGCGTCCGGAAGAGCAGTTCTTC,CASSPGWRPEEQFF,TRBJ2-1,.,many,TRBV12-3/TRBV12-4
TGCAGTGCCAACCCGGGGGGGGACTTATCCTACGAGCAGTACTTC,CSANPGGDLSYEQYF,TRBJ2-7,TRBD2,few,TRBV20-1
TGCGCCAGCAGCTGGGGGGGCTCTGAAGCTTTCTTT,CASSWGGSEAFF,TRBJ1-1,.,.,TRBV5-1
TGCAGCCCAACCCTACGGGGAGGGGATGAGCAGTTCTTC,CSPTLRGGDEQFF,TRBJ2-1,TRBD2,.,TRBV20-1
TGTGCCAGCAGCTACTTTGACAGGGGTGAAGCTTTCTTT,CASSYFDRGEAFF,TRBJ1-1,TRBD1,.,TRBV6-5
TGTGCCAGCAGCCCTCGGACTAGCGACAACAATGAGCAGTTCTTC,CASSPRTSDNNEQFF,TRBJ2-1,TRBD2,.,TRBV12-3/TRBV12-4
TGTGCCAGCAGTGAAGTTGCAACTAATGAAAAACTGTTTTTT,CASSEVATNEKLFF,TRBJ1-4,.,many,TRBV9
TGCGCCAGCAGACGGGAAGCGGACAGCTCCTACGAGCAGTACTTC,CASRREADSSYEQYF,TRBJ2-7,.,.,TRBV5-1
TGTGCCAGCACCCTATTAGATACCTATGAGCAGTTCTTC,CASTLLDTYEQFF,TRBJ2-1,.,.,TRBV6-1
TGTGCCAGCAGCTTGATGGTGCAGGGAAAAGACGAGCAGTACTTC,CASSLMVQGKDEQYF,TRBJ2-7,.,.,TRBV7-2
TGCGCCAGCAGCTTCGAAAGGACTGGCTACACCTTC,CASSFERTGYTF,TRBJ1-2,.,few,TRBV5-1
TGTGCCAGCATCTTTCAAGCAGGGTACACTGAAGCTTTCTTT,CASIFQAGYTEAFF,TRBJ1-1,.,.,TRBV12-3/TRBV12-4
TGCAGTGCTAGAAGACAGGCTGGCTACACCTTC,CSARRQAGYTF,TRBJ1-2,.,many,TRBV20-1
TGTGCCTGCAGGACATCCCCCTACAATGAGCAGTTCTTC,CACRTSPYNEQFF,TRBJ2-1,.,few,TRBV28
TGTGCCAGCAGCCCCACCCCCGGGACTAGTGGTACTGAGCAGTTCTTC,CASSPTPGTSGTEQFF,TRBJ2-1,TRBD2,.,TRBV11-2
TGTGCCAGCAGCGCCGAAGACTTTCGAAGCGAGCAGTACTTC,CASSAEDFRSEQYF,TRBJ2-7,.,.,TRBV9
TGCAGTGCTAGAGGGGGGGGACCCCCCTACAATGAGCAGTTCTTC,CSARGGGPPYNEQFF,TRBJ2-1,TRBD2,.,TRBV20-1
TGTGCCAGCAGTGACCCCGGGACTAGCGCTTCCGGGGAGCTGTTTTTT,CASSDPGTSASGELFF,TRBJ2-2,TRBD2,.,TRBV2
TGTGCCAGCAGCCGGACTAGCGGGAGCGTCGACGAGCAGTACTTC,CASSRTSGSVDEQYF,TRBJ2-7,TRBD2,.,TRBV7-9
TGCGCCAGCAGCTCCGACTTTGATTCACCCCTCCACTTT,CASSSDFDSPLHF,TRBJ1-6,.,few,TRBV5-1
TGCGCCAGCAGCTTGGTTCGAACGGGAAACAGGGGGCTTGATTCACCCCTCCACTTT,CASSLVRTGNRGLDSPLHF,TRBJ1-6,TRBD1,.,TRBV5-1
TGTGCCAGCACCACAACCGGGAAGGGCAACACCGGGGAGCTGTTTTTT,CASTTTGKGNTGELFF,TRBJ2-2,.,.,TRBV12-3/TRBV12-4